This T cell receptor beta chain was identified during a study of blood T cell repertoires in COVID-19. The assay was immunoSEQ multiplex PCR, and TCRdb's table has in-frame clones only and misses some. The profile shows 65,000 to 90,000 clones, around 88% of them singletons. Germline V gives CDR1 SGHTA, CDR2 FQGTGA. This CDR3 region has 13 residues. V lost 4 bases, J lost 6 bases, and 7 bases lay in between. This chain uses TRBV7-3 with TRBJ1-6, with D hard to call. The receptor comes from a man aged 25 to 45 with acute or convalescent COVID-19. Sequencing was performed on peripheral blood. CDR3 sequence reads: CASSSQLNSPLHF. CDR3 nucleotides: TGTGCCAGCAGCTCTCAACTTAATTCACCCCTCCACTTT.